This TCR beta chain stems from a study of blood T cell repertoires in COVID-19 (TCRdb year 2020). General notes on the study: Samples covering the acute and convalescent phases of COVID-19 were provided by collaborators in the United States, Italy and Spain. The repertoires were released in a freely available public database intended as a resource for research on the immune response to SARS-CoV-2. Deeply sampled blood TCRbeta repertoires from subjects exposed to, actively infected with, or recovered from COVID-19 were included in the dataset. HLA class I and class II types, where available, came from metadata supplied by the sample provider rather than from assay-based typing. The samples were drawn from two sources: the first 160 participants of the ongoing ImmuneRACE study, and over 1,000 subjects contributed by 6 global collaborators. Nearly every sample came with metadata listing a de-identified subject ID, COVID-19 status, age in years and sex. The material from the prospective study consisted of cDNA or gDNA derived from T cells, B-cell-depleted T cells, or PBMCs. Results the study describes overall, beyond this receptor: The amount of clinical and demographic metadata varied by source and participant and was provided uncurated.

This clone was observed a single time. The target of this receptor is not known. Base-call qualities are not available, and no considerably larger clone is one nucleotide away. The immunoSEQ Assay, a bias-controlled multiplex PCR, was used to amplify TCRbeta CDR3 regions from genomic DNA. The original methods were these. The number of nucleated cells in each sample was estimated from the amplification of reference gene primers within the assay. To quantify the absolute abundance of each unique TCRbeta CDR3 rearrangement, sequence reads were collapsed and filtered. Productive Simpson clonality was computed per sample as the square root of Simpson's diversity index over productive rearrangements. TCRdb provides this immuneACCESS table in a form limited to in-frame rearrangements. Some clones are lacking; in checked studies, under half of them reflect an unresolved V gene, and why the rest are absent is not known. The D gene and trimming were derived from the DNA, and the V and J assignments and clone size from that table. Counted in this sample were just over 650,000 clones; over 80% of them appeared once. The ten biggest clones cover roughly 0.25% of the sample.

Trimming takes 4 bases from V and 1 base from J, and the germline ends sit 19 bases apart. Based on the germline V gene, the CDR1 and CDR2 sequences are MGHRA and YSYEKL. The CDR3 goes from the cysteine to the phenylalanine over 17 residues. The DNA shown is the 51-base CDR3, in frame from base 1. Each collaborating institution followed its own protocols to collect whole blood in K2EDTA tubes. For TCRbeta analysis, collaborators shipped samples as frozen whole blood, isolated PBMCs, or DNA extracted from either of those sample types. The sequenced sample consisted of peripheral blood. The clonotype was recovered from a young woman with acute or convalescent COVID-19. The chain links TRBV4-1 with TRBJ1-1; the D gene is possibly TRBD1, with 5 bases matching. For the CDR3, the sequence is CASSPTPGQGTNTEAFF. The DNA sequence is as follows: TGCGCCAGCAGCCCCACGCCCGGGCAGGGAACGAACACTGAAGCTTTCTTT.